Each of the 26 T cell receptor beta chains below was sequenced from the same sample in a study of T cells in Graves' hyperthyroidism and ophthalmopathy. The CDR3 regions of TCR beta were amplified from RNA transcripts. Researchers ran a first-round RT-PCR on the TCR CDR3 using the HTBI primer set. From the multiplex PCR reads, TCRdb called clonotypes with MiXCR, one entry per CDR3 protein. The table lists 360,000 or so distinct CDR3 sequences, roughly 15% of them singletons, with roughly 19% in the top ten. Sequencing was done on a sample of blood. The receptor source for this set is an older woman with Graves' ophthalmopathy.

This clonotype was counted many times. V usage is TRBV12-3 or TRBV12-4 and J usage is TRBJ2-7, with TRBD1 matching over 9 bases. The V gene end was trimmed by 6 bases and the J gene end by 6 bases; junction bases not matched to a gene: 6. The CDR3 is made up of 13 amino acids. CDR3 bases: TGTGCCAGCAGCCCGGGACAGGGATTCGAGCAGTACTTC. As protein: CASSPGQGFEQYF.

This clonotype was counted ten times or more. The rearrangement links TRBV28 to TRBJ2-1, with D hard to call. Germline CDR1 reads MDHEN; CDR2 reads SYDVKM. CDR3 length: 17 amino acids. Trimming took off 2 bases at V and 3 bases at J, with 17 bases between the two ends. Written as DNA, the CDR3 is TGTGCCAGCAGTTTACTTACGTCTACCCAGTACTACAATGAGCAGTTCTTC. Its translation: CASSLLTSTQYYNEQFF.

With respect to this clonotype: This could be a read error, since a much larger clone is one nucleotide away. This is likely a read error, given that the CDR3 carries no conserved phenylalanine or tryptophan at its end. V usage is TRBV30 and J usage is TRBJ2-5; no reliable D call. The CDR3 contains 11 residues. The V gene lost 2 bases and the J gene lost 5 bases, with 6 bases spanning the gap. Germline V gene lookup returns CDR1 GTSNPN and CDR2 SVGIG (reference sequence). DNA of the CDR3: TGTGCCTGGAGTTACGGGGAGACCCAGTACTCC. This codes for CAWSYGETQYS.

The CDR3 nucleotides are TGTGCCACCAGCACCCGACAGGGGCCTCCTGAGCAGTTCTTC. Protein sequence: CATSTRQGPPEQFF. This chain links TRBV15 with TRBJ2-1; TRBD1 agrees at 8 bases. Unmatched junction bases numbered 8, after V lost 4 bases and J lost 9 bases. Germline V gives CDR1 LNHNV, CDR2 YYDKDF (reference sequence). The CDR3 runs to 14 residues.

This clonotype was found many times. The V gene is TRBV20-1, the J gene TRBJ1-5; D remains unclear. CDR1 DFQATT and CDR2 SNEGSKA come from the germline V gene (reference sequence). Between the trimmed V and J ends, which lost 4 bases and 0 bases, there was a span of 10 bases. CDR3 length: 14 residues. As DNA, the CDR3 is TGCAGTGCTACGACGGTGAATAGCAATCAGCCCCAGCATTTT. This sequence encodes CSATTVNSNQPQHF.

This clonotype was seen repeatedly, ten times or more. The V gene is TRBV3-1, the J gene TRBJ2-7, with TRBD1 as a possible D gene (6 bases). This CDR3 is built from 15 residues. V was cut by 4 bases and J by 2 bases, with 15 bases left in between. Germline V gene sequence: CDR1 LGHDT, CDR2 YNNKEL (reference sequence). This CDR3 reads CASSLRQEGTYEQYF. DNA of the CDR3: TGTGCCAGCAGCCTCAGACAGGAAGGCACCTACGAGCAGTACTTC.

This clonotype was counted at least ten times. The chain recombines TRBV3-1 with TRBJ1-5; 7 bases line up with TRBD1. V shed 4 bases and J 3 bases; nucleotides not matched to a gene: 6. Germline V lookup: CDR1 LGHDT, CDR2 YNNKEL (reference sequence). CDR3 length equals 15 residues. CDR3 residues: CASSRSTGSNQPQHF. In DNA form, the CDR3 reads TGTGCCAGCAGCCGATCGACAGGGTCCAATCAGCCCCAGCATTTT.

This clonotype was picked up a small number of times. CDR3 DNA sequence: TGTGCCAGCAGTGTAGGGGGTTCCCCCGGTGGGGGCTACACCTTC. Encoded protein: CASSVGGSPGGGYTF. The J gene is TRBJ1-2, the V gene TRBV25-1; perhaps TRBD1 as D (6 bases). The germline V and J ends were trimmed by 4 bases and 8 bases, with 20 bases remaining between them. The CDR3 has 15 amino acids. The V gene's germline CDR1 is MGHDK and CDR2 SYGVNS.

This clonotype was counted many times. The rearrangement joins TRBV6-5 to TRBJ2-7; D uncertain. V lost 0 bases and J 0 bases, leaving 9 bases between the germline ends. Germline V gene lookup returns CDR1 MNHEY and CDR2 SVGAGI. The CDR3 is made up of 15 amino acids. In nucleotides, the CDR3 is TGTGCCAGCAGTTACTCGGCTACCCACTCCTACGAGCAGTACTTC. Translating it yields CASSYSATHSYEQYF.

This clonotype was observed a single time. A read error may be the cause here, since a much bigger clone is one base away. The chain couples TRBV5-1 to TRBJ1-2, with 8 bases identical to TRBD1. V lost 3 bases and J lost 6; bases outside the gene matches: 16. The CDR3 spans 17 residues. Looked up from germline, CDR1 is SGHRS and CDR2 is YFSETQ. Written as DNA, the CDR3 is TGCGCCAGCAGCTCCAGGACAGGGAGCCCGCCGGTCAATGGCTACACCTTC. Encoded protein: CASSSRTGSPPVNGYTF.

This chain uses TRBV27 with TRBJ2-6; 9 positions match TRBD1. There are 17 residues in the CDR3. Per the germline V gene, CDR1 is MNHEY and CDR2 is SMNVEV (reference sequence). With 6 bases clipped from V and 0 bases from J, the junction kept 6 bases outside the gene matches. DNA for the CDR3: TGTGCCAGCAGGATGGGACAGGGACTCTCTGGGGCCAACGTCCTGACTTTC. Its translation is CASRMGQGLSGANVLTF.

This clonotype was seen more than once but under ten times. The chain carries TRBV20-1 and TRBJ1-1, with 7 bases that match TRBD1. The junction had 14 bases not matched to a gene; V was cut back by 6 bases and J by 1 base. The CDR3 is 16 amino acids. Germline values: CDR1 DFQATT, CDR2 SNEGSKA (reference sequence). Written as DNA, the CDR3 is TGCAGTGCCACCCCAATCGGGACAGAATGGAACACTGAAGCTTTCTTT. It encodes CSATPIGTEWNTEAFF.

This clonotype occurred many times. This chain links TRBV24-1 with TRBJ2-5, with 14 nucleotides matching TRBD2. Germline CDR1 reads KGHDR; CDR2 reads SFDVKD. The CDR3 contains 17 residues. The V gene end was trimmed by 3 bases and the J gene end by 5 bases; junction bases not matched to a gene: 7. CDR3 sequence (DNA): TGTGCCACCAGTGATGCCGGGACTAGCGGGAGTCGGGAGACCCAGTACTTC. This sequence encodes CATSDAGTSGSRETQYF.

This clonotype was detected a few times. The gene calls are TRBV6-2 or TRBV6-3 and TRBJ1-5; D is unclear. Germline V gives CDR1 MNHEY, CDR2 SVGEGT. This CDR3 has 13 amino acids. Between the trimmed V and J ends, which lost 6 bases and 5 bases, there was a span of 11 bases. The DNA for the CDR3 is TGTGCCAGCAGAGAGGCGGACGATCAGCCCCAGCATTTT. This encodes CASREADDQPQHF.

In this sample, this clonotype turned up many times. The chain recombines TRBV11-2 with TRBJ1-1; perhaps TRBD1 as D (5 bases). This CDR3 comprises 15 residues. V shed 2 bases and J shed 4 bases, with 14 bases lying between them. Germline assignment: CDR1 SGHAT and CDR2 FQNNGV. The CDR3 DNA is TGTGCCAGCAGCTTACACCCAGGGTTAGGCACTGAAGCTTTCTTT. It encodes CASSLHPGLGTEAFF.

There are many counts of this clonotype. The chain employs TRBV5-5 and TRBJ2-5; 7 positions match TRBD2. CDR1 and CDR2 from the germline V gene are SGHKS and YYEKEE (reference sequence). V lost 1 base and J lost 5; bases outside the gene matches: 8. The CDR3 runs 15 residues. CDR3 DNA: TGTGCCAGCAGCTTGACGGGGGGTCACAAGGAGACCCAGTACTTC. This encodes CASSLTGGHKETQYF.

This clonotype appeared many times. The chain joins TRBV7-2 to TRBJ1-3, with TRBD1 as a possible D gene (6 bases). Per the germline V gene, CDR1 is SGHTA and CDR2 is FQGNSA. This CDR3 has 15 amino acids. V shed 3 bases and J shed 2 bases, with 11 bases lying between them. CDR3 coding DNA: TGTGCCAGCAGCTTCACAGGGCAGGCTGGAAACACCATATATTTT. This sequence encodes CASSFTGQAGNTIYF.

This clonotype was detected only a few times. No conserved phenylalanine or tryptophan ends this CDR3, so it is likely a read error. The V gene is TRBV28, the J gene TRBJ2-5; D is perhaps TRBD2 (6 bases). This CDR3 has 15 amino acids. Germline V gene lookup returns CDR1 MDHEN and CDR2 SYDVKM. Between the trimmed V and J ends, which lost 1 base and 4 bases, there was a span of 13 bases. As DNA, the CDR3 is TGTGCCAGCAGTTTATTTGGTGGGAGGAGAGAGACCCAGTACCTC. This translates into CASSLFGGRRETQYL.

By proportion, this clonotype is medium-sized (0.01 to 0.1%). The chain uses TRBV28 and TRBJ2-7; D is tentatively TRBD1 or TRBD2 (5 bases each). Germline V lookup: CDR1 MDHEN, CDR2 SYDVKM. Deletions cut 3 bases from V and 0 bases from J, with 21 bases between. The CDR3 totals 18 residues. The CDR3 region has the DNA TGTGCCAGCAGTTTTGTGGGACCCAGCGGCCCTAGCTCCTACGAGCAGTACTTC. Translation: CASSFVGPSGPSSYEQYF.

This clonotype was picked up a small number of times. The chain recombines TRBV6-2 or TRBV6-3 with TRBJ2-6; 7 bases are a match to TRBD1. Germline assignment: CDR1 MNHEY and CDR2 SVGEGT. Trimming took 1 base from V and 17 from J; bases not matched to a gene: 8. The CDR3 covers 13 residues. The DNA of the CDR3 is TGTGCCAGCAGTTACTTACTGACAGGGTTCATGACTTTC. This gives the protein CASSYLLTGFMTF.

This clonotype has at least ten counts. This chain's CDR3 is CASSFGAGGPNEQFF. The CDR3 DNA reads as TGTGCCAGCAGTTTCGGGGCGGGAGGGCCAAATGAGCAGTTCTTC. The V and J genes are TRBV28 and TRBJ2-1; 9 bases match TRBD2. The CDR3 length is 15 residues. J was trimmed by 7 bases and V by 3 bases; bases with no gene match: 7. Looked up from germline, CDR1 is MDHEN and CDR2 is SYDVKM. Filled out from reference TRBV28 and TRBJ2-1, the complete variable domain reads DVKVTQSSRYLVKRTGEKVFLECVQDMDHENMFWYRQDPGLGLRLIYFSYDVKMKEKGDIPEGYSVSREKKERFSLILESASTNQTSMYLCASSFGAGGPNEQFFGPGTRLTVL.

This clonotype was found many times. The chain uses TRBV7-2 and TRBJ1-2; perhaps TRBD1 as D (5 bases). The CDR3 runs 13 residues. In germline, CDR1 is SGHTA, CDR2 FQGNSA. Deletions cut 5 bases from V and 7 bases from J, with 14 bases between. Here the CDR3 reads CASSQTTGTGYTF. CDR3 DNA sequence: TGTGCCAGCAGCCAAACGACGGGGACTGGCTACACCTTC.

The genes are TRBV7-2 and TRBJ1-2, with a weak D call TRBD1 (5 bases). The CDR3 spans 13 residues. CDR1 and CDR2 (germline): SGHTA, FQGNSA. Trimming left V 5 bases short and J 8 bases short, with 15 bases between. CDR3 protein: CASSTGTVRGYTF. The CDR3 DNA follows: TGTGCCAGCAGCACCGGGACGGTGCGGGGCTACACCTTC.

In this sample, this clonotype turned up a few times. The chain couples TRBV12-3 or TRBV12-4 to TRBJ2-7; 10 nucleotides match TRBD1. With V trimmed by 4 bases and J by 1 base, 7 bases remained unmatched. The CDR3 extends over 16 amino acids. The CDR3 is CASSYTGTGVSYEQYF. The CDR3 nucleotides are TGTGCCAGCAGTTATACCGGGACAGGGGTTTCCTACGAGCAGTACTTC.

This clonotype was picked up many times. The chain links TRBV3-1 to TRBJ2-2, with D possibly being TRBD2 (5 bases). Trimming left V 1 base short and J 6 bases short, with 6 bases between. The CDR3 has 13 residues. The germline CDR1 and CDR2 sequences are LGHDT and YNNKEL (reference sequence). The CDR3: CASSQVRAGELFF. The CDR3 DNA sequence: TGTGCCAGCAGCCAAGTGCGGGCCGGGGAGCTGTTTTTT. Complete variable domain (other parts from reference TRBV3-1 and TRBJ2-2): DTAVSQTPKYLVTQMGNDKSIKCEQNLGHDTMYWYKQDSKKFLKIMFSYNNKELIINETVPNRFSPKSPDKAHLNLHINSLELGDSAVYFCASSQVRAGELFFGEGSRLTVL.

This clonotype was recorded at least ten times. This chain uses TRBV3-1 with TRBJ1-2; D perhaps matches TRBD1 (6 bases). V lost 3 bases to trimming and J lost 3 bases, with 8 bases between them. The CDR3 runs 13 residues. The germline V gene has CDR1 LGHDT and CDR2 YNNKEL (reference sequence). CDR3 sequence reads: CASSQEGDYGYTF. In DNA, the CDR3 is TGTGCCAGCAGCCAGGAGGGGGACTATGGCTACACCTTC. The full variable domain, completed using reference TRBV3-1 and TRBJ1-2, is DTAVSQTPKYLVTQMGNDKSIKCEQNLGHDTMYWYKQDSKKFLKIMFSYNNKELIINETVPNRFSPKSPDKAHLNLHINSLELGDSAVYFCASSQEGDYGYTFGSGTRLTVV.